This section outlines one TCR beta chain sequence together with its context. No cognate antigen has been identified for it. The sample holds no much larger clone one base away, and base qualities are not on file. TCRbeta CDR3 regions were amplified from genomic DNA using the immunoSEQ Assay, a bias-controlled multiplex PCR. The original methods were these. Nucleated cell counts per sample were estimated from amplification of reference gene primers within the assay. To quantify the absolute abundance of each unique TCRbeta CDR3 rearrangement, sequence reads were collapsed and filtered. For each sample, productive Simpson clonality was calculated by taking the square root of Simpson's diversity index across productive rearrangements. Drawn from immuneACCESS, this table holds only the in-frame rearrangements with V and J called that TCRdb kept. Clones are partly lost; checked studies trace under half to an unresolved V gene and leave the rest unexplained. That table supplies the V and J calls and clone size; D and trimming were determined from the DNA. For this sample the table gives 400,000 or so clones, of which 80% to 95% were detected only once. The ten most abundant clones make up 0.6% of the sample.

V and J are truncated by 3 bases and 4 bases respectively, leaving an intervening sequence of 16 bases. Taken from cysteine to phenylalanine, the CDR3 has 15 residues. The entry retains the CDR3 DNA only, 45 bases that are in frame from base 1. The germline V gene provides CDR1 SGHTS and CDR2 YDEGEE. The data originate from a study of blood T cell repertoires in COVID-19 (dated by TCRdb to 2020 to 2022). With regard to the full study: Collaborator samples came from the United States, Italy and Spain and covered acute and convalescent phases of COVID-19. The material from the prospective study consisted of cDNA or gDNA derived from T cells, B-cell-depleted T cells, or PBMCs. The dataset comprised deeply sampled blood TCRbeta repertoires from subjects exposed to, actively infected with, or recovered from COVID-19. The repertoires were released in a freely available public database meant as a resource for research on the immune response to SARS-CoV-2. The samples were drawn from two sources: the first 160 participants of the ongoing ImmuneRACE study, and over 1,000 subjects contributed by 6 global collaborators. Sample metadata almost always included a de-identified subject ID, COVID-19 status, age in years and sex. HLA class I and class II types, where available, came from metadata supplied by the sample provider rather than from assay-based typing.

Paper-wide results and their limitations: The quantity of clinical and demographic metadata differed by source and by participant and was supplied without curation.

Participants in the prospective study were aged about 18 to 90 years, lived in 20 to 30 United States geographic areas, and enrolled through a virtual design. In the prospective study, participants were assigned to cohorts based on the clinical history participants reported in a screening survey and a study questionnaire. ImmuneRACE Cohort 3 recovered participants were defined by two consecutive negative NP/OP PCR tests, healthcare professional clearance, or symptom resolution. In the prospective study, whole blood, serum and a nasopharyngeal or oropharyngeal swab were collected from each participant by mobile phlebotomists. Participants in the prospective study had the option to provide additional blood draws and questionnaires over a roughly 2-month period. Blood samples from the prospective study were shipped frozen or at room temperature prior to DNA extraction.

The sample was PBMCs or T cells enriched from blood (not recorded which). The chain links TRBV5-8 with TRBJ2-5; tentative D gene TRBD1, with 6 bases matching. This sequence originates from a man between 18 and 35 years old who had recovered from COVID-19. The CDR3 reads CASSSSGRGAETQYF. The sequenced DNA is TGTGCCAGCAGCTCCTCTGGCAGGGGCGCAGAGACCCAGTACTTC.